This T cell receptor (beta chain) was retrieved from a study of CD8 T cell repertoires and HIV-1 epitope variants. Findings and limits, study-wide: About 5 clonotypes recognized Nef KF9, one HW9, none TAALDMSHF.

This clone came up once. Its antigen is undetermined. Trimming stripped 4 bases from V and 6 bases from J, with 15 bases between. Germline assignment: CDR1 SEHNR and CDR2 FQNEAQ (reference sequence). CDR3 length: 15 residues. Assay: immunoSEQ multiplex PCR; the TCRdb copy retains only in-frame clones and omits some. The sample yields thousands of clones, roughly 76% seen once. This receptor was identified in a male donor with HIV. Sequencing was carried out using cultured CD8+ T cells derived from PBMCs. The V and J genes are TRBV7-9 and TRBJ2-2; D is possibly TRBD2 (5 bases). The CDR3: CASSYRFGDPGELFF. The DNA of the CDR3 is TGTGCCAGCAGCTACCGATTCGGGGATCCCGGGGAGCTGTTTTTT.